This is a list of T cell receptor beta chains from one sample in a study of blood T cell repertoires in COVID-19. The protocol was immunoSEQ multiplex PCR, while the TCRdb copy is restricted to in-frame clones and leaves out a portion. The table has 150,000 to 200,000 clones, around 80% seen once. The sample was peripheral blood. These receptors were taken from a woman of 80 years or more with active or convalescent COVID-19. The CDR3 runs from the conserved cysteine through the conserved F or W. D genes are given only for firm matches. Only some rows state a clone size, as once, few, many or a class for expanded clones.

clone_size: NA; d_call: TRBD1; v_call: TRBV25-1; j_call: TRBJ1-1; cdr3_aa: CASSHRGGGTEAFF; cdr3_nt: TGTGCCAGCAGTCACAGGGGAGGAGGAACTGAAGCTTTCTTT
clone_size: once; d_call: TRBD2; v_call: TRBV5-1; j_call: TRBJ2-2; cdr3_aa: CASRREAGRNTGELFF; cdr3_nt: TGCGCCAGCAGGCGGGAAGCGGGGCGGAACACCGGGGAGCTGTTTTTT
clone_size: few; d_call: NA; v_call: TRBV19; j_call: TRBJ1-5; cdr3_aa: CASSLQGMNQPQHF; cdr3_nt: TGTGCCAGTAGTCTTCAGGGGATGAATCAGCCCCAGCATTTT
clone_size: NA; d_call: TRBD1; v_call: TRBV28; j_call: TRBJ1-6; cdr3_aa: CASSLIGRGRNSPLHF; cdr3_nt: TGTGCCAGCAGTTTAATAGGTAGGGGGCGGAATTCACCCCTCCACTTT
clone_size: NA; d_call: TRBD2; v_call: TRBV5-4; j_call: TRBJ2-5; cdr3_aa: CASSLSGGAETQYF; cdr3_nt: TGTGCCAGCAGCTTGAGCGGGGGGGCCGAGACCCAGTACTTC
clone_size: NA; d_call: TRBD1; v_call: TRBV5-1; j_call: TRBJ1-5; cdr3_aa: CASSFGGQGVNQPQHF; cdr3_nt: TGCGCCAGCAGCTTTGGGGGACAGGGGGTCAATCAGCCCCAGCATTTT
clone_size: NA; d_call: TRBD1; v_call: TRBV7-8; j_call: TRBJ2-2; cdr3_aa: CASKRDRGRAATGELFF; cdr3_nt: TGTGCCAGCAAGCGGGACAGGGGGCGGGCGGCCACCGGGGAGCTGTTTTTT
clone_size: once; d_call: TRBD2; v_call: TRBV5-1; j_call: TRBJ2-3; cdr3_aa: CASSLAGTSGGADTQYF; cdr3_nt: TGCGCCAGCAGCTTGGCCGGGACTAGCGGGGGGGCAGATACGCAGTATTTT
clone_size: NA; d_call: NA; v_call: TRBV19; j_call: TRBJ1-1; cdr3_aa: CASSTRQFGRAFF; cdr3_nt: TGTGCCAGTAGTACTCGACAGTTCGGGAGAGCTTTCTTT
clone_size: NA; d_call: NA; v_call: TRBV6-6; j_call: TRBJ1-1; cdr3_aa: CASSYTTSMNTEAFF; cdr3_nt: TGTGCCAGCAGTTACACTACAAGCATGAACACTGAAGCTTTCTTT
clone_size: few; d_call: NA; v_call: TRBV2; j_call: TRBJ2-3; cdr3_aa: CASGGAGTDTQYF; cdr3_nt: TGTGCCAGCGGGGGGGCCGGCACAGATACGCAGTATTTT
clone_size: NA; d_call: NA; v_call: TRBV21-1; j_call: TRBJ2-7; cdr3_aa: CASSKVGGERFYEQYF; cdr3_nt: TGTGCCAGCAGCAAAGTCGGCGGGGAGAGGTTCTACGAGCAGTACTTC
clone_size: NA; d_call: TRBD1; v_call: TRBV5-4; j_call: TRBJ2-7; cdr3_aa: CASSARQGRYEQYF; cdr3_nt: TGTGCCAGCAGCGCAAGACAGGGGAGGTACGAGCAGTACTTC
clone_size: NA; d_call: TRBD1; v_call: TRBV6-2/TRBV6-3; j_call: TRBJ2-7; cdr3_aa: CASNPSGTATYEQYF; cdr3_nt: TGTGCCAGCAACCCGTCCGGGACAGCTACCTACGAGCAGTACTTC
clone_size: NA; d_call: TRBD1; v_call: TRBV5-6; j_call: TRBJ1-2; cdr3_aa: CASSWDRGRVGYTF; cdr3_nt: TGTGCCAGCAGCTGGGACAGGGGGCGAGTTGGCTACACCTTC
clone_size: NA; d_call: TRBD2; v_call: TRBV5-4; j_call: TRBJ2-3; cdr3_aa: CASSRGTSGLTDTQYF; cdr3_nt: TGTGCCAGCAGCCGCGGGACTAGCGGACTCACAGATACGCAGTATTTT
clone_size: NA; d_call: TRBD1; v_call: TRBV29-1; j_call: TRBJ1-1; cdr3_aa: CSALGGASITEAFF; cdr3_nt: TGCAGCGCACTAGGGGGCGCAAGTATCACTGAAGCTTTCTTT
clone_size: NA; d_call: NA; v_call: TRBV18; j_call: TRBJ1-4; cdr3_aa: CASSPFSWQQVGEKLFF; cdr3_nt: TGTGCCAGCTCACCCTTCTCCTGGCAACAGGTCGGTGAAAAACTGTTTTTT
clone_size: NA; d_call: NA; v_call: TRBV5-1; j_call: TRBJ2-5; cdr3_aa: CASRLTINGGGETQYF; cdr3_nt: TGCGCCAGCAGGCTAACCATCAACGGTGGAGGAGAGACCCAGTACTTC
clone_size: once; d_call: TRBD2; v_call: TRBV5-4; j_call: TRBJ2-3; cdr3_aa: CASSLLLAGPNTDTQYF; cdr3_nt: TGTGCCAGCAGCTTGTTGCTAGCGGGACCTAACACAGATACGCAGTATTTT
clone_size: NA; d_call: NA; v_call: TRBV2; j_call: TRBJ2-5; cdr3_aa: CASSVRRGIEETQYF; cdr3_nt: TGTGCCAGCAGTGTCCGCCGGGGTATCGAAGAGACCCAGTACTTC
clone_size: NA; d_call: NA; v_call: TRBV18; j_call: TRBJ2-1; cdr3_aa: CASSPPNEVGEQFF; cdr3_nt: TGTGCCAGCTCACCACCGAATGAGGTGGGTGAGCAGTTCTTC
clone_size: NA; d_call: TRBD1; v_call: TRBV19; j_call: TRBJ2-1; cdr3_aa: CASSIFGNGPTLGSHRGPYNEQFF; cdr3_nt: TGTGCCAGTAGTATATTCGGGAACGGCCCCACGCTCGGTTCCCACAGGGGGCCCTACAATGAGCAGTTCTTC
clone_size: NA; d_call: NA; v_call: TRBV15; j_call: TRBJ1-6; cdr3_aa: CATSRGRDFSPLHF; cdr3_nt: TGTGCCACCAGCAGGGGCCGGGACTTTTCACCCCTCCACTTT
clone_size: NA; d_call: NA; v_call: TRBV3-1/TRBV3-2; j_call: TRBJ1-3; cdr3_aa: CASSQSVGNTIYF; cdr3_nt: TGTGCCAGCAGCCAATCCGTCGGAAACACCATATATTTT
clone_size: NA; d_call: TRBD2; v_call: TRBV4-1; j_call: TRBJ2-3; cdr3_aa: CASSYYLTGTSGGLSTDTQYF; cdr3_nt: TGCGCCAGCAGCTATTACCTTACCGGGACTAGCGGGGGCCTCAGCACAGATACGCAGTATTTT
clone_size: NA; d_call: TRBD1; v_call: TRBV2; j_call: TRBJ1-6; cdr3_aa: CASSTTGGASPLHF; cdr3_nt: TGTGCCAGCAGTACTACAGGGGGAGCTTCACCCCTCCACTTT
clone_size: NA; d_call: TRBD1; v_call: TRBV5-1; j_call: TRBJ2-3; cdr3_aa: CASSRGSGGASTDTQYF; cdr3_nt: TGCGCCAGCAGCCGGGGTTCAGGGGGCGCAAGCACAGATACGCAGTATTTT
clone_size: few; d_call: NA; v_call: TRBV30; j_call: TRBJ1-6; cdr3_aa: CAWSLQANSPLHF; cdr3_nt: TGTGCCTGGAGTCTACAGGCTAATTCACCCCTCCACTTT
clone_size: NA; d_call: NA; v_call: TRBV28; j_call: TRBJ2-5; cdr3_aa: CASSSLEETQYF; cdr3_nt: TGTGCCAGCAGCTCCCTGGAGGAGACCCAGTACTTC
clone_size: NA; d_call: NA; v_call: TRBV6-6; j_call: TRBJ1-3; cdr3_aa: CASSSDRITGNTIYF; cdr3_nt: TGTGCCAGCAGCTCCGACAGGATTACTGGAAACACCATATATTTT
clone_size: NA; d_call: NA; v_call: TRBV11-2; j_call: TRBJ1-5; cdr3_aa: CASSLSGVQPQHF; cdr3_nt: TGTGCCAGCAGCTTATCAGGGGTTCAGCCCCAGCATTTT
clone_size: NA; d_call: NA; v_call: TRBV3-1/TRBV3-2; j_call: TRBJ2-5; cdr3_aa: CASSQRQGGQETQYF; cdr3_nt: TGTGCCAGCAGCCAAAGGCAGGGGGGACAAGAGACCCAGTACTTC
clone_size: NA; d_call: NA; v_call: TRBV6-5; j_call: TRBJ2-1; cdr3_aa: CASHPWEVVWNEQFF; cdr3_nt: TGTGCCAGTCACCCGTGGGAGGTTGTATGGAATGAGCAGTTCTTC
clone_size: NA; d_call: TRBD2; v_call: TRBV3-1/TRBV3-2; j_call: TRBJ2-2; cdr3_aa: CASSISGGWTGELFF; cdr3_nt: TGTGCCAGCAGCATTAGCGGGGGTTGGACCGGGGAGCTGTTTTTT
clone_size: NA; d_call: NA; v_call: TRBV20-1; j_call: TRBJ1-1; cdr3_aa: CSASSQGNAFF; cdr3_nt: TGCAGTGCTAGCTCGCAGGGCAACGCTTTCTTT
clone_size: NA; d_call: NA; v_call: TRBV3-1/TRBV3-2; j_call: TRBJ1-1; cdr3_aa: CASSQVHGTEAFF; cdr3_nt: TGTGCCAGCAGCCAAGTTCACGGCACTGAAGCTTTCTTT
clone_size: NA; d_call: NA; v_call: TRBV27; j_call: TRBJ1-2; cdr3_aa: CASGLVSGWYTF; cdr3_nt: TGTGCCAGCGGCTTAGTTTCGGGGTGGTACACCTTC
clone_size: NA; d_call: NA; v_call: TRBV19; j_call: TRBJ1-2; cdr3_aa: CASLGSGERTGNYGYTF; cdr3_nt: TGTGCCAGCTTGGGTAGTGGAGAGAGAACCGGTAACTATGGCTACACCTTC
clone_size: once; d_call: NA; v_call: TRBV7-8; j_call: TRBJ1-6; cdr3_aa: CASSLPGDSPLHF; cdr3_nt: TGCGCCAGCAGCTTGCCAGGGGATTCACCCCTCCACTTT
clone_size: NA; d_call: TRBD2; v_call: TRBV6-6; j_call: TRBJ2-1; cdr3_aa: CASRRGTSGGKDEQFF; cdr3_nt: TGTGCCAGCAGACGTGGGACTAGCGGGGGCAAAGATGAGCAGTTCTTC
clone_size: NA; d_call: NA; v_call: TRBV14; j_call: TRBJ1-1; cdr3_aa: CASSQDPGEPEAFF; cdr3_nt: TGTGCCAGCAGCCAAGATCCAGGGGAGCCTGAAGCTTTCTTT
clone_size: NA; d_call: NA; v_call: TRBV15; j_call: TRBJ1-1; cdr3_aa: CATSRDQYTEAFF; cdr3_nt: TGTGCCACCAGCAGAGACCAGTACACTGAAGCTTTCTTT
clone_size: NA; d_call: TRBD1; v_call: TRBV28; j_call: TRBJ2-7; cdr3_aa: CASRDDRDYEQYF; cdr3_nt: TGTGCCAGCAGGGACGACAGGGACTACGAGCAGTACTTC
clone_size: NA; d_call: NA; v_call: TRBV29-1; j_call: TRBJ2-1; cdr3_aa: CSLRLGTYNEQFF; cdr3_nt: TGCAGCTTACGACTAGGCACCTACAATGAGCAGTTCTTC
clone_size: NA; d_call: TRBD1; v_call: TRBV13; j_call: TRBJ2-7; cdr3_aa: CASSPGTGGHEQYF; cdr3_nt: TGTGCCAGCAGCCCAGGGACAGGGGGACACGAGCAGTACTTC
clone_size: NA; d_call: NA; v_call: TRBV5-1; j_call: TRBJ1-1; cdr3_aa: CASSSARAHTEAFF; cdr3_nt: TGCGCCAGCAGCTCAGCCAGGGCCCACACTGAAGCTTTCTTT
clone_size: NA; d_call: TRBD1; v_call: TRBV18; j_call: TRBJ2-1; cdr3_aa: CASVTGTGSHNEQFF; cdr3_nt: TGTGCCAGCGTAACCGGGACAGGGAGCCACAATGAGCAGTTCTTC
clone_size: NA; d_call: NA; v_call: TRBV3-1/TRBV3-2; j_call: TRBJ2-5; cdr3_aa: CASSRLYIETQYF; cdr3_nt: TGTGCCAGCAGTCGACTTTATATCGAGACCCAGTACTTC